The rows below give T cell receptor beta chains drawn from one sample of a study of T cell responses to AZD1222 COVID-19 vaccine. Measured with immunoSEQ multiplex PCR; TCRdb has only the in-frame clones, and not every one. The sample has 98,000 or so clones, 88% seen once; the top ten hold around a sixth. The specimen was peripheral blood, collected 28 days after the second AZD1222 dose. All receptors derive from an adult who received the AZD1222 COVID-19 vaccine. CDR3s include the opening cysteine and the closing phenylalanine or tryptophan. A D gene is named only where the DNA matches it firmly. The size entry is marked missing in some rows and otherwise reads once, few, many or a size class.

length: 13
J: TRBJ1-2
size: once
D: NA
V: TRBV28
CDR3: CATFYYRSDGYTF
DNA: TGTGCCACCTTTTACTACCGTTCGGATGGCTACACCTTC

length: 15
J: TRBJ2-7
size: NA
D: NA
V: TRBV29-1
CDR3: CSVLRGAGVSYEQYF
DNA: TGCAGCGTCCTAAGGGGGGCAGGGGTATCCTACGAGCAGTACTTC

length: 13
J: TRBJ1-2
size: NA
D: NA
V: TRBV3-1/TRBV3-2
CDR3: CASSQERVGGYTF
DNA: TGTGCCAGCAGCCAAGAACGGGTTGGGGGCTACACCTTC

length: 15
J: TRBJ2-1
size: NA
D: NA
V: TRBV19
CDR3: CASSSLASSYNEQFF
DNA: TGTGCCAGTAGTTCCCTAGCGAGCTCCTACAATGAGCAGTTCTTC

length: 16
J: TRBJ2-1
size: NA
D: TRBD2
V: TRBV7-8
CDR3: CASSLAGAGAYNEQFF
DNA: TGTGCCAGCAGCTTAGCGGGAGCGGGGGCGTACAATGAGCAGTTCTTC

length: 14
J: TRBJ1-2
size: NA
D: NA
V: TRBV6-1
CDR3: CASSDPLLGGGYTF
DNA: TGTGCCAGCAGTGACCCCCTCCTTGGTGGGGGCTACACCTTC

length: 13
J: TRBJ1-2
size: once
D: NA
V: TRBV6-5
CDR3: CASSYSVGYGYTF
DNA: TGTGCCAGCAGTTACTCAGTTGGCTATGGCTACACCTTC

length: 16
J: TRBJ2-2
size: NA
D: TRBD2
V: TRBV7-6
CDR3: CASSSYGGANTGELFF
DNA: TGTGCCAGCAGCTCCTATGGGGGGGCGAACACCGGGGAGCTGTTTTTT

length: 14
J: TRBJ2-7
size: NA
D: NA
V: TRBV19
CDR3: CASSTGRGAYEQYF
DNA: TGTGCCAGTAGTACCGGCAGGGGCGCCTACGAGCAGTACTTC

length: 15
J: TRBJ2-7
size: NA
D: TRBD2
V: TRBV30
CDR3: CAWSVLAGGPYEQYF
DNA: TGTGCCTGGAGTGTACTAGCGGGAGGGCCCTACGAGCAGTACTTC

length: 14
J: TRBJ1-5
size: NA
D: NA
V: TRBV6-5
CDR3: CASRVDIWDQPQHF
DNA: TGTGCCAGCAGGGTGGACATTTGGGATCAGCCCCAGCATTTT

length: 17
J: TRBJ1-5
size: NA
D: TRBD1
V: TRBV7-2
CDR3: CASSLGTGGASNQPQHF
DNA: TGTGCCAGCAGCTTAGGGACAGGGGGCGCGAGCAATCAGCCCCAGCATTTT

length: 14
J: TRBJ2-3
size: NA
D: NA
V: TRBV24-1
CDR3: CATSDFPLTDTQYF
DNA: TGTGCCACCAGTGATTTTCCGCTCACAGATACGCAGTATTTT

length: 14
J: TRBJ1-4
size: once
D: NA
V: TRBV6-5
CDR3: CASSPGWSNEKLFF
DNA: TGTGCCAGCAGTCCGGGGTGGTCTAATGAAAAACTGTTTTTT

length: 14
J: TRBJ2-7
size: NA
D: TRBD2
V: TRBV14
CDR3: CASSRTSGGSEQYF
DNA: TGTGCCAGCAGCCGAACTAGCGGGGGGAGCGAGCAGTACTTC

length: 14
J: TRBJ2-1
size: NA
D: NA
V: TRBV10-3
CDR3: CAIRPATSYNEQFF
DNA: TGTGCCATCAGGCCAGCGACATCCTACAATGAGCAGTTCTTC

length: 14
J: TRBJ1-5
size: NA
D: TRBD1
V: TRBV25-1
CDR3: CASSEAQGNQPQHF
DNA: TGTGCCAGCAGTGAAGCACAGGGGAATCAGCCCCAGCATTTT

length: 12
J: TRBJ1-2
size: NA
D: NA
V: TRBV9
CDR3: CASSVSGYGYTF
DNA: TGTGCCAGCAGCGTATCAGGGTATGGCTACACCTTC

length: 18
J: TRBJ2-3
size: NA
D: TRBD1
V: TRBV18
CDR3: CASSPKSLGQGFADTQYF
DNA: TGTGCCAGCTCACCAAAGAGCCTAGGACAGGGTTTTGCAGATACGCAGTATTTT

length: 16
J: TRBJ1-5
size: NA
D: NA
V: TRBV28
CDR3: CASSTGGFTGNQPQHF
DNA: TGTGCCAGCAGCACCGGGGGGTTTACTGGCAATCAGCCCCAGCATTTT

length: 13
J: TRBJ1-1
size: NA
D: NA
V: TRBV6-2/TRBV6-3
CDR3: CASSKVQNTEAFF
DNA: TGTGCCAGCAGTAAGGTCCAGAACACTGAAGCTTTCTTT

length: 14
J: TRBJ1-2
size: NA
D: NA
V: TRBV7-9
CDR3: CASSLTHPNYGYTF
DNA: TGTGCCAGCAGCTTAACGCATCCTAACTATGGCTACACCTTC

length: 15
J: TRBJ2-3
size: NA
D: NA
V: TRBV6-2/TRBV6-3
CDR3: CASSSRDSPAGTQYF
DNA: TGTGCCAGCAGTTCGCGGGACTCCCCAGCCGGTACGCAGTATTTT

length: 16
J: TRBJ2-1
size: NA
D: TRBD1
V: TRBV9
CDR3: CASSVGGGQNYNEQFF
DNA: TGTGCCAGCAGCGTAGGTGGGGGACAGAACTACAATGAGCAGTTCTTC

length: 17
J: TRBJ2-1
size: NA
D: NA
V: TRBV11-2
CDR3: CASSLAVTTRSYNEQFF
DNA: TGTGCCAGCAGCTTAGCGGTGACTACACGCTCCTACAATGAGCAGTTCTTC

length: 16
J: TRBJ1-5
size: NA
D: TRBD1
V: TRBV19
CDR3: CASSKQGQGNGQPQHF
DNA: TGTGCCAGTAGTAAACAGGGACAGGGCAACGGACAGCCCCAGCATTTT

length: 15
J: TRBJ2-5
size: NA
D: NA
V: TRBV6-5
CDR3: CTSSPRGPTVETQYF
DNA: TGTACCAGCAGTCCCCGCGGTCCCACGGTAGAGACCCAGTACTTC

length: 15
J: TRBJ2-5
size: few
D: NA
V: TRBV6-5
CDR3: CATREGRRDVETQYF
DNA: TGTGCCACCCGCGAAGGTCGGCGGGATGTGGAGACCCAGTACTTC

length: 14
J: TRBJ2-7
size: NA
D: TRBD1
V: TRBV14
CDR3: CASSQATGKVEQYF
DNA: TGTGCCAGCAGCCAAGCGACAGGGAAAGTCGAGCAGTACTTC

length: 16
J: TRBJ2-5
size: NA
D: NA
V: TRBV30
CDR3: CAWSANWLNKRETQYF
DNA: TGTGCCTGGAGTGCGAATTGGCTAAACAAGAGGGAGACCCAGTACTTC

length: 15
J: TRBJ1-1
size: NA
D: TRBD1
V: TRBV12-5
CDR3: CASGLVQGVSTEAFF
DNA: TGTGCTAGTGGTTTGGTACAGGGGGTGAGCACTGAAGCTTTCTTT

length: 15
J: TRBJ2-1
size: NA
D: TRBD2
V: TRBV6-1
CDR3: CASSEELASYNEQFF
DNA: TGTGCCAGCAGTGAAGAACTAGCGTCCTACAATGAGCAGTTCTTC

length: 14
J: TRBJ2-7
size: NA
D: TRBD1
V: TRBV25-1
CDR3: CASSEFPQGVKQYF
DNA: TGTGCCAGCAGTGAATTCCCCCAGGGGGTCAAGCAGTACTTC

length: 15
J: TRBJ2-1
size: NA
D: TRBD2
V: TRBV10-3
CDR3: CAITTGTSGNNEQFF
DNA: TGTGCCATCACCACTGGGACTAGCGGGAATAATGAGCAGTTCTTC

length: 14
J: TRBJ1-2
size: NA
D: NA
V: TRBV6-4
CDR3: CASSEGAGVYGYTF
DNA: TGTGCCAGCAGTGAAGGGGCAGGGGTCTATGGCTACACCTTC

length: 16
J: TRBJ2-2
size: NA
D: TRBD2
V: TRBV5-1
CDR3: CASSLHSGKVTGELFF
DNA: TGCGCCAGCAGCCTCCATAGCGGGAAGGTTACCGGGGAGCTGTTTTTT

length: 17
J: TRBJ2-7
size: NA
D: NA
V: TRBV2
CDR3: CASRRDSTPSASYEQYF
DNA: TGTGCCAGCCGACGGGACTCAACACCTAGCGCTTCCTACGAGCAGTACTTC

length: 13
J: TRBJ1-1
size: NA
D: NA
V: TRBV6-5
CDR3: CASSWGRETEAFF
DNA: TGTGCCAGCAGTTGGGGTCGTGAAACTGAAGCTTTCTTT

length: 14
J: TRBJ1-5
size: NA
D: TRBD1
V: TRBV3-1/TRBV3-2
CDR3: CASSQGQGGQPQHF
DNA: TGTGCCAGCAGCCAGGGACAGGGAGGTCAGCCCCAGCATTTT

length: 14
J: TRBJ1-2
size: NA
D: NA
V: TRBV7-9
CDR3: CASSRGAGPYGYTF
DNA: TGTGCCAGCAGCCGGGGGGCAGGGCCCTATGGCTACACCTTC

length: 14
J: TRBJ2-3
size: NA
D: TRBD2
V: TRBV7-8
CDR3: CASSTRGRGDTQYF
DNA: TGTGCCAGCAGCACTAGAGGGAGGGGAGATACGCAGTATTTT

length: 12
J: TRBJ2-5
size: once
D: NA
V: TRBV9
CDR3: CASSVGQETQYF
DNA: TGTGCCAGCAGCGTAGGGCAAGAGACCCAGTACTTC

length: 13
J: TRBJ1-1
size: medium-sized
D: NA
V: TRBV30
CDR3: CAWRDGFNTEAFF
DNA: TGTGCCTGGAGGGACGGCTTTAACACTGAAGCTTTCTTT

length: 15
J: TRBJ1-1
size: NA
D: TRBD1
V: TRBV6-5
CDR3: CASSYSKGAWTEAFF
DNA: TGTGCCAGCAGTTACTCGAAGGGGGCTTGGACTGAAGCTTTCTTT

length: 14
J: TRBJ2-1
size: NA
D: NA
V: TRBV6-5
CDR3: CASSYSGEVNEQFF
DNA: TGTGCCAGCAGTTACTCTGGAGAAGTCAATGAGCAGTTCTTC

length: 12
J: TRBJ1-1
size: NA
D: NA
V: TRBV6-5
CDR3: CASRRVGTEAFF
DNA: TGTGCCAGCAGGAGGGTAGGCACTGAAGCTTTCTTT

length: 16
J: TRBJ2-3
size: NA
D: NA
V: TRBV6-5
CDR3: CASSYSTTRGTDTQYF
DNA: TGTGCCAGCAGTTACTCGACGACTAGAGGCACAGATACGCAGTATTTT

length: 17
J: TRBJ1-5
size: NA
D: NA
V: TRBV4-1
CDR3: CASSQDGQDVGDQPQHF
DNA: TGCGCCAGCAGCCAAGATGGGCAGGATGTTGGAGATCAGCCCCAGCATTTT

length: 11
J: TRBJ1-1
size: NA
D: NA
V: TRBV28
CDR3: CASSTRGTAFF
DNA: TGTGCCAGCAGCACCAGGGGAACGGCTTTCTTT

length: 15
J: TRBJ2-7
size: NA
D: NA
V: TRBV7-2
CDR3: CASSLVLGPTYEQYF
DNA: TGTGCCAGCAGCTTAGTACTCGGGCCCACCTACGAGCAGTACTTC

length: 14
J: TRBJ1-1
size: NA
D: NA
V: TRBV3-1/TRBV3-2
CDR3: CASSQGLNSAEAFF
DNA: TGTGCCAGCAGCCAAGGGCTCAATTCGGCTGAAGCTTTCTTT

length: 16
J: TRBJ1-6
size: NA
D: NA
V: TRBV5-1
CDR3: CASSLGTGRGGSPLHF
DNA: TGCGCCAGCAGCTTGGGTACGGGCCGGGGGGGTTCACCCCTCCACTTT

length: 15
J: TRBJ2-1
size: NA
D: NA
V: TRBV28
CDR3: CASSFSWATYNEQFF
DNA: TGTGCCAGCAGTTTTTCCTGGGCAACCTACAATGAGCAGTTCTTC

length: 16
J: TRBJ1-2
size: NA
D: NA
V: TRBV7-8
CDR3: CASSSAWFRANYGYTF
DNA: TGTGCCAGCAGCTCTGCGTGGTTTAGAGCTAACTATGGCTACACCTTC

length: 15
J: TRBJ1-5
size: once
D: NA
V: TRBV18
CDR3: CASSPAAGLNQPQHF
DNA: TGTGCCAGCTCACCGGCGGCAGGGCTGAATCAGCCCCAGCATTTT

length: 14
J: TRBJ1-2
size: NA
D: NA
V: TRBV28
CDR3: CASRGSGEGYGYTF
DNA: TGTGCCAGCAGGGGGAGCGGGGAGGGCTATGGCTACACCTTC

length: 15
J: TRBJ1-4
size: NA
D: TRBD1
V: TRBV6-5
CDR3: CASSSTGGTNEKLFF
DNA: TGTGCCAGCAGTAGTACAGGGGGCACTAATGAAAAACTGTTTTTT

length: 14
J: TRBJ1-1
size: NA
D: TRBD1
V: TRBV24-1
CDR3: CATSDPSDREGAFF
DNA: TGTGCCACCAGTGATCCATCGGACAGGGAAGGAGCTTTCTTT